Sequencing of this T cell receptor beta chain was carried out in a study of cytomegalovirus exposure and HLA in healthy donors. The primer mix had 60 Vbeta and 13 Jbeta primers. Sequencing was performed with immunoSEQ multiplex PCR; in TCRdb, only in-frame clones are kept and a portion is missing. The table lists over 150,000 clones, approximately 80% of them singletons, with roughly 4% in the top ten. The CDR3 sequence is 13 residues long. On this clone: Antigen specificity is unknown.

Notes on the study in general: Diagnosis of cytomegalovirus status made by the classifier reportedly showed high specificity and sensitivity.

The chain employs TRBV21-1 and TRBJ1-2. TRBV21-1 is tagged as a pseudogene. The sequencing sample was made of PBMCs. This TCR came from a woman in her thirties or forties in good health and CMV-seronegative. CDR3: CASSKGLDYGYTF. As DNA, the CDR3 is TGTGCCAGCAGCAAAGGACTGGACTATGGCTACACCTTC.